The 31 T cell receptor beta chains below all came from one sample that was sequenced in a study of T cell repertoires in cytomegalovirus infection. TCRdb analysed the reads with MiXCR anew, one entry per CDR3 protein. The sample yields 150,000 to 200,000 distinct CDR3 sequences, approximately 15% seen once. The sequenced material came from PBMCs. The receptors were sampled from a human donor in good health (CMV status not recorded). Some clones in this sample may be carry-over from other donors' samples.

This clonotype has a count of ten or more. The chain's CDR3 is CASSLETRLAGAVYF. The CDR3 coding sequence is TGTGCCAGCAGCTTAGAAACCCGACTAGCGGGAGCCGTGTACTTC. V and J are TRBV7-2 and TRBJ2-7, with 12 bases lining up with TRBD2. J lost 12 bases, V lost 1 base, and 10 bases had no gene match. The CDR3 runs 15 residues. Germline V lookup: CDR1 SGHTA, CDR2 FQGNSA.

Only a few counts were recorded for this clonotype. CDR3 protein: CASSELTGRAFF. The CDR3 DNA reads TGTGCCAGCAGTGAATTGACAGGACGAGCTTTCTTT. V is TRBV25-1 and J is TRBJ1-1, with D perhaps TRBD1 (6 bases). Trimming shortened V by 1 base and J by 10 bases, and 10 bases separated the two germline ends. The CDR3 runs 12 residues. Germline V gives CDR1 MGHDK, CDR2 SYGVNS. The whole variable domain, filled in from reference TRBV25-1 and TRBJ1-1, reads EADIYQTPRYLVIGTGKKITLECSQTMGHDKMYWYQQDPGMELHLIHYSYGVNSTEKGDLSSESTVSRIRTEHFPLTLESARPSHTSQYLCASSELTGRAFFGQGTRLTVV.

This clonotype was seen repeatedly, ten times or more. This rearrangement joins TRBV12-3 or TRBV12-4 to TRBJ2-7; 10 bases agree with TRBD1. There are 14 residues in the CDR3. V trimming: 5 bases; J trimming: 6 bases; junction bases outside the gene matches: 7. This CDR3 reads CASSPQRTGGEQYF. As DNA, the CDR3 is TGTGCCAGCAGTCCTCAGAGGACAGGGGGCGAGCAGTACTTC.

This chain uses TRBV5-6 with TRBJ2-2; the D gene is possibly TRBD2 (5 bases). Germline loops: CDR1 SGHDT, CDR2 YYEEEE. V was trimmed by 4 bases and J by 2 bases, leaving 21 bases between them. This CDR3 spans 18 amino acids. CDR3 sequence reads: CASSNLLLGTINTGELFF. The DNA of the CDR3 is TGTGCCAGCAGCAATCTATTACTAGGCACGATTAACACCGGGGAGCTGTTTTTT.

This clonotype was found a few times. The CDR3 spells CSVQGRQGADTGELFF. CDR3 DNA sequence: TGCAGCGTTCAGGGACGACAGGGGGCGGACACCGGGGAGCTGTTTTTT. The chain joins TRBV29-1 to TRBJ2-2; 10 nucleotides line up with TRBD1. The CDR3 is 16 residues long. J was trimmed by 3 bases and V by 5 bases; bases with no gene match: 9. CDR1 is SQVTM, CDR2 ANQGSEA, per germline.

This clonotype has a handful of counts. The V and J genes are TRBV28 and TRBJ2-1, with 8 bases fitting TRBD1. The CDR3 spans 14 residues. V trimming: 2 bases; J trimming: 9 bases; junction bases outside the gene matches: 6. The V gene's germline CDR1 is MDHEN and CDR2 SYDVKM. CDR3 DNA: TGTGCCAGCAGTTTACGGACAGGGTGGGGTGAGCAGTTCTTC. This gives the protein CASSLRTGWGEQFF.

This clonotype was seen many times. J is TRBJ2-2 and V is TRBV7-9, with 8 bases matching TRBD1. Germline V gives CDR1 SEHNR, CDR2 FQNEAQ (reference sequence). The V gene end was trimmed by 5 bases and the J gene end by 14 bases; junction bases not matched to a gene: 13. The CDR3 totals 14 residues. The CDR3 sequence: CASSLRDRPGSLFF. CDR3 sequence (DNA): TGTGCCAGCAGCCTCCGGGACAGGCCTGGTTCCCTGTTTTTT.

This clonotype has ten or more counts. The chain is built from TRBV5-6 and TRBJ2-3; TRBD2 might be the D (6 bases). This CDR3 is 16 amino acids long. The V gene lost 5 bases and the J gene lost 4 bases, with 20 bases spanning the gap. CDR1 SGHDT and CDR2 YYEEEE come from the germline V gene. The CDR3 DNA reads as TGTGCCAGCAGACCTCATCGGGAGACGGCACCAGATACGCAGTATTTT. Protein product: CASRPHRETAPDTQYF.

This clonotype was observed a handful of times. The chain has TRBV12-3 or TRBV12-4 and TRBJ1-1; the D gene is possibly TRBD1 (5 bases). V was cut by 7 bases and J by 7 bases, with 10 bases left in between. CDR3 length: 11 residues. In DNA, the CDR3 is TGTGCCAGCACCCTGGGGGGTGAAGCTTTCTTT. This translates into CASTLGGEAFF.

The DNA for the CDR3 is TGTGCCAGTACCTCAAGCCTCACCGGGGAGCTGTTTTTT. Its protein is CASTSSLTGELFF. The rearrangement uses TRBV19 and TRBJ2-2; D is undetermined. Per germline, CDR1 LNHDA and CDR2 SQIVND (reference sequence). CDR3 length: 13 amino acids. The V gene lost 7 bases and the J gene lost 4 bases, with 10 bases spanning the gap.

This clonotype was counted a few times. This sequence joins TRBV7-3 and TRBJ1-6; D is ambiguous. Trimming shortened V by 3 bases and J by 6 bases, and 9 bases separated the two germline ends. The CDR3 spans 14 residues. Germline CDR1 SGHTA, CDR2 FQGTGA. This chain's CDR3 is CASSLGGVNSPLHF. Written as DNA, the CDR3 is TGTGCCAGCAGCTTGGGTGGGGTTAATTCACCCCTCCACTTT.

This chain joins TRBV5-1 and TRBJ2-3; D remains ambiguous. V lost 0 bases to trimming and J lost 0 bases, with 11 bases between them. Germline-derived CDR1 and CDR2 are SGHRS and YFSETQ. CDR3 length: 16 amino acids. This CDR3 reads CASSLGAALSTDTQYF. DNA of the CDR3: TGCGCCAGCAGCTTGGGGGCAGCCCTTAGCACAGATACGCAGTATTTT.

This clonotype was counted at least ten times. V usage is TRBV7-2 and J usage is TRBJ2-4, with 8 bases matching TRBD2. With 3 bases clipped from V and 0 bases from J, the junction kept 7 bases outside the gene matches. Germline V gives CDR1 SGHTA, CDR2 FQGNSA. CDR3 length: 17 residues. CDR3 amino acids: CASSFHSGRVAKNIQYF. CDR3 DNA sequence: TGTGCCAGCAGCTTCCATTCCGGGAGGGTAGCCAAAAACATTCAGTACTTC.

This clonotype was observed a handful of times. Here the CDR3 reads CAISDWTANEQFF. CDR3 DNA: TGTGCCATCAGTGATTGGACAGCAAATGAGCAGTTCTTC. The rearrangement uses TRBV10-3 and TRBJ2-1; perhaps TRBD1 as D (6 bases). The CDR3 contains 13 residues. The V gene lost 3 bases and the J gene lost 7 bases, with 10 bases spanning the gap. Germline V gene data show CDR1 as ENHRY and CDR2 as SYGVKD.

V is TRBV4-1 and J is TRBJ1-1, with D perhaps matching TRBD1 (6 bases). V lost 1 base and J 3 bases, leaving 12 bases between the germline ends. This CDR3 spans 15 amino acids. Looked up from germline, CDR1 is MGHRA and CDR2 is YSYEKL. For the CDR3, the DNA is TGCGCCAGCAGCCAAGGCAGGGGCGGCGACACTGAAGCTTTCTTT. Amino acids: CASSQGRGGDTEAFF.

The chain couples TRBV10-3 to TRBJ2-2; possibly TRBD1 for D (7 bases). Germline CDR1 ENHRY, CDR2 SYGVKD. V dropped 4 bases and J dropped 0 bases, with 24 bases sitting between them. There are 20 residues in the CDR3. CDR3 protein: CAISGTGAEVAAANTGELFF. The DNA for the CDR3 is TGTGCCATCAGTGGTACAGGGGCAGAGGTAGCGGCCGCGAACACCGGGGAGCTGTTTTTT.

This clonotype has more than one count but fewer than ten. The CDR3 here is CASSQLGHYGYTF. DNA for the CDR3: TGTGCCAGCAGCCAATTAGGACACTATGGCTACACCTTC. The chain employs TRBV14 and TRBJ1-2, with unresolved D. The CDR3 totals 13 residues. With 2 bases removed from V and 3 bases from J, the gap between germline ends came to 7 bases. CDR1 and CDR2 (germline): SGHDN, FVKESK.

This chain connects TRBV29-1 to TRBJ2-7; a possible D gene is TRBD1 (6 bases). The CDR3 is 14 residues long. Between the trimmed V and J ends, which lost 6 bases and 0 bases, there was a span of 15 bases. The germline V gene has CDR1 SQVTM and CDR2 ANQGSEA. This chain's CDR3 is CSVVQGRHSYEQYF. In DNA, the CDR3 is TGCAGCGTGGTACAGGGTAGGCACTCCTACGAGCAGTACTTC.

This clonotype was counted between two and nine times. CDR3 amino acids: CSVEGGTSGALYEQYF. In DNA form, the CDR3 reads TGCAGCGTTGAGGGGGGGACTAGCGGCGCCCTCTACGAGCAGTACTTC. This sequence joins TRBV29-1 and TRBJ2-7; TRBD2 aligns across 11 bases. V gave up 3 bases and J gave up 3 bases; unmatched junction bases: 10. The CDR3 totals 16 residues. Germline loops: CDR1 SQVTM, CDR2 ANQGSEA.

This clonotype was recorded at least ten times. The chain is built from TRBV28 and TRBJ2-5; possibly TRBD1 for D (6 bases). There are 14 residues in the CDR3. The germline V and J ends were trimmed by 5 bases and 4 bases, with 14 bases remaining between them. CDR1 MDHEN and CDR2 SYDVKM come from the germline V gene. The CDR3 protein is CASSPKTGRETQYF. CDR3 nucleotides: TGTGCCAGCAGTCCCAAAACAGGGAGAGAGACCCAGTACTTC.

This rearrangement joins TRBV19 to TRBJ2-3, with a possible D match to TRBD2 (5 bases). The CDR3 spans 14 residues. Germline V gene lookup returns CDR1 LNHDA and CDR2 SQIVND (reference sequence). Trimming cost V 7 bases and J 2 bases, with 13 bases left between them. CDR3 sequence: CASTRAGYTDTQYF. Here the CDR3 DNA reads TGTGCCAGTACCCGGGCGGGTTACACAGATACGCAGTATTTT.

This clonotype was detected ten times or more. The CDR3 DNA sequence: TGTGCCAGCAGTTTAACAGGGAGTTATAATTCACCCCTCCACTTT. Translated, it gives CASSLTGSYNSPLHF. The chain carries TRBV12-3 or TRBV12-4 and TRBJ1-6; a weak D match, TRBD1 (6 bases). This CDR3 contains 15 residues. Trimming shortened V by 2 bases and J by 4 bases, and 9 bases separated the two germline ends.

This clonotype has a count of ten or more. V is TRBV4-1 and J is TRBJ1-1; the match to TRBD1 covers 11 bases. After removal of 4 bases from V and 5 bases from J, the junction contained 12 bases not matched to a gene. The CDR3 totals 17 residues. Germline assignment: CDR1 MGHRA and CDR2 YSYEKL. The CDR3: CASSPTGGQGARTEAFF. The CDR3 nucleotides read TGCGCCAGCAGCCCAACAGGAGGACAGGGGGCGCGAACTGAAGCTTTCTTT.

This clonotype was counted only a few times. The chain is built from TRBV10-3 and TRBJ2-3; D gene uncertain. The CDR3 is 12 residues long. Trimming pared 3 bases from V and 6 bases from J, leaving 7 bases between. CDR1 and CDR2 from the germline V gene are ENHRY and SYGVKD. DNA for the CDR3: TGTGCCATCAGTGAATACAGTGATACGCAGTATTTT. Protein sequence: CAISEYSDTQYF.

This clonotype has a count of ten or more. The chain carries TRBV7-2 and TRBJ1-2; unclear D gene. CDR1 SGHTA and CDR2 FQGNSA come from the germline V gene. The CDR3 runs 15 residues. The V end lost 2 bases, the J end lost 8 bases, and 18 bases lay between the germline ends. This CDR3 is CASSLNSPGRSGYTF. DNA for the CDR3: TGTGCCAGCAGCTTAAATTCGCCTGGACGTAGCGGCTACACCTTC.

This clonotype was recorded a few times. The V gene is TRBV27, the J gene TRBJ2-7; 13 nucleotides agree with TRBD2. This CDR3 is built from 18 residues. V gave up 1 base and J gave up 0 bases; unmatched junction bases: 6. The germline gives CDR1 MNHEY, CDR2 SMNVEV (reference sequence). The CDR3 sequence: CASSLWGTSGISSYEQYF. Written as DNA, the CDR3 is TGTGCCAGCAGTTTATGGGGGACTAGCGGGATTAGCTCCTACGAGCAGTACTTC.

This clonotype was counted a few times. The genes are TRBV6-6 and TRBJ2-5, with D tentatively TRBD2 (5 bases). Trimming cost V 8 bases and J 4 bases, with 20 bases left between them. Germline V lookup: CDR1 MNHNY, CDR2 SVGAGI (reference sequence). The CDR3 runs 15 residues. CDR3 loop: CASGPGNGIRETQYF. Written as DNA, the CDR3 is TGTGCCAGCGGGCCGGGGAATGGTATTCGAGAGACCCAGTACTTC.

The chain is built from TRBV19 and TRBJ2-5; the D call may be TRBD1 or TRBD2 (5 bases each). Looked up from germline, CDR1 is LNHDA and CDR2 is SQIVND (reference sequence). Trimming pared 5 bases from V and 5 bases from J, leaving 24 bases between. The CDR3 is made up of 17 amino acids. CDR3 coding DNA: TGTGCCAGTAGTGCTCGCTGGGGCAGGCTACGGGGTGAGACCCAGTACTTC. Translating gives CASSARWGRLRGETQYF.

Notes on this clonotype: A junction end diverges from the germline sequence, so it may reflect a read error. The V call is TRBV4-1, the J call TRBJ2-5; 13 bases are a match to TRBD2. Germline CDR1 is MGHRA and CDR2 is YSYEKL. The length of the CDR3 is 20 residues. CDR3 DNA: TGCGCCAGCAACCAAGATCTCAGTAGACTAGCGGGAGGTCTCCAAGAGACCCAGTACTTC. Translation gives CASNQDLSRLAGGLQETQYF.

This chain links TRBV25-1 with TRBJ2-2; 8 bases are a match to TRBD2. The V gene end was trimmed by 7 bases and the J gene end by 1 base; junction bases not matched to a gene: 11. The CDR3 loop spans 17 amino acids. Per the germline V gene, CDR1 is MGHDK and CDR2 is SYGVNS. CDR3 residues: CASTSIQAGGNTGELFF. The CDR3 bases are TGTGCCAGCACATCAATTCAGGCGGGAGGGAACACCGGGGAGCTGTTTTTT.

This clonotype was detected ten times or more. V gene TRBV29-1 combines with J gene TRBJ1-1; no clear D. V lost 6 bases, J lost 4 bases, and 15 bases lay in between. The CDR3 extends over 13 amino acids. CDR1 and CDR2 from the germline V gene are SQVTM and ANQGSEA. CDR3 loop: CSVATSVLTEAFF. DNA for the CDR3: TGCAGCGTAGCTACATCGGTCCTCACTGAAGCTTTCTTT.